Listed below are T cell receptor beta chains from one sample, sequenced in a study of human T cells and chemical hapten exposure. TCRdb re-derived calls from the RACE reads in MiXCR, one entry per CDR3 protein. The sample lists nearly 80,000 distinct CDR3 sequences, about 9.3% occurring once. This specimen was whole blood, taken in connection with sensitization to the hapten diphenylcyclopropenone (DPC). Receptors originate from a woman aged 50 to 60 with alopecia areata. Some clones in this sample may be carry-over from other donors' samples. Both conserved end residues are part of each CDR3. Fields, in order: V gene, clone size, J gene, D gene, CDR3 protein, CDR3 DNA. A D gene is named only where the DNA matches it firmly. Only some rows state a clone size, as once, few, many or a class for expanded clones.

TRBV14	many	TRBJ1-1	-	CASSAWTVNTEAFF	TGTGCCAGCAGCGCTTGGACGGTGAACACTGAAGCTTTCTTT
TRBV18	many	TRBJ2-7	-	CASSVGNEQYF	TGTGCCAGCTCAGTAGGGAACGAGCAGTACTTC
TRBV29-1	-	TRBJ1-1	-	CSVAPGSTEAFF	TGCAGCGTCGCTCCAGGGAGCACTGAAGCTTTCTTT
TRBV7-7	many	TRBJ2-3	TRBD2	CASSPGGGSSDTQYF	TGTGCTAGCAGCCCTGGAGGCGGGAGCTCGGATACGCAGTATTTT
TRBV9	-	TRBJ2-5	-	CASSVGEGTTQETQYF	TGTGCCAGCAGCGTAGGTGAAGGCACCACACAAGAGACCCAGTACTTC
TRBV5-1	few	TRBJ1-4	-	CASSSDAGGEKLFF	TGCGCCAGCAGCTCCGACGCTGGGGGTGAAAAACTGTTTTTT
TRBV5-1	few	TRBJ2-3	TRBD2	CASSFSVFSGRTDTQYF	TGCGCCAGCAGCTTCTCCGTTTTTAGCGGGAGAACAGATACGCAGTATTTT
TRBV29-1	-	TRBJ2-7	TRBD1	CSVTRQGKEQYF	TGCAGCGTTACTCGACAGGGGAAGGAGCAGTACTTC
TRBV13	few	TRBJ1-2	-	CASSPPRAYGYTF	TGTGCCAGCAGCCCTCCAAGAGCCTATGGCTACACCTTC
TRBV15	few	TRBJ2-5	TRBD2	CATSPRGGARTQYF	TGTGCCACCAGCCCCCGCGGGGGGGCTCGGACCCAGTACTTC
TRBV11-2	few	TRBJ2-1	TRBD2	CASSSLGGPVRQFF	TGTGCCAGCAGCTCCCTGGGAGGGCCAGTTCGGCAGTTCTTC
TRBV28	few	TRBJ2-1	-	CASSFRRSYNEQFF	TGTGCCAGCAGTTTCCGACGGTCCTACAATGAGCAGTTCTTC
TRBV3-1	-	TRBJ2-1	TRBD2	CASRRLAGGSYNEQFF	TGTGCCAGCAGGCGACTAGCGGGAGGTTCCTACAATGAGCAGTTCTTC
TRBV6-5	many	TRBJ1-2	TRBD1	CASRDDRGGYGYTF	TGTGCCAGCAGGGACGACAGGGGAGGCTATGGCTACACCTTC
TRBV18	-	TRBJ2-7	-	CASSGPPSYEQYF	TGTGCCAGCTCTGGACCGCCCTCCTACGAGCAGTACTTC
TRBV3-1	-	TRBJ2-7	TRBD1	CASSPRGTGAGEQYF	TGTGCCAGCAGTCCTCGAGGGACAGGGGCCGGCGAGCAGTACTTC
TRBV7-2	-	TRBJ2-1	TRBD2	CASSLLRLAGNEQFF	TGTGCCAGCAGCTTACTGAGACTAGCGGGTAATGAGCAGTTCTTC
TRBV20-1	-	TRBJ2-5	-	CSAREEETQYF	TGCAGTGCCCGGGAAGAAGAGACCCAGTACTTC
TRBV14	many	TRBJ1-6	-	CASSSTQNSPLHF	TGTGCCAGCAGCTCGACCCAAAATTCACCCCTCCACTTT
TRBV7-3	few	TRBJ1-5	-	CASSLTGPLQPQHF	TGTGCCAGCAGCTTGACGGGACCTTTACAGCCCCAGCATTTT
TRBV21-1	few	TRBJ2-5	-	CASSKEVGRFETQYF	TGTGCCAGCAGCAAAGAAGTAGGGAGGTTTGAGACCCAGTACTTC
TRBV5-1	-	TRBJ2-5	-	CASSFISGALQETQYF	TGCGCCAGCAGCTTCATCAGCGGAGCGTTGCAAGAGACCCAGTACTTC
TRBV18	few	TRBJ2-3	-	CASSRLPEGSPTDTQYF	TGTGCCAGCTCACGCTTGCCGGAGGGGAGCCCCACAGATACGCAGTATTTT
TRBV20-1	few	TRBJ1-6	TRBD1	CSAPGQGNGSPLHF	TGCAGTGCGCCGGGACAGGGCAACGGGTCCCCCCTCCACTTT
TRBV19	-	TRBJ1-2	TRBD1	CASRRQGSYGYTF	TGTGCCAGTAGAAGACAGGGCAGCTATGGCTACACCTTC
TRBV6-5	-	TRBJ1-1	-	CASSYLSGTEAFF	TGTGCCAGCAGTTACCTCTCGGGGACTGAAGCTTTCTTT
TRBV12-5	many	TRBJ2-7	TRBD1	CASGGVPGTGYYEQYF	TGTGCTAGTGGTGGGGTTCCCGGGACAGGGTACTACGAGCAGTACTTC
TRBV29-1	once	TRBJ2-3	-	CSVEEQGGTDTQYF	TGCAGCGTTGAGGAACAGGGAGGGACAGATACGCAGTATTTT
TRBV12-3/TRBV12-4	few	TRBJ2-1	TRBD2	CANKHQRELNEQFF	TGTGCCAATAAGCACCAGCGGGAGCTAAATGAGCAGTTCTTC
TRBV11-1	many	TRBJ1-1	-	CASSQSDTEAFF	TGTGCCAGCAGCCAATCTGACACTGAAGCTTTCTTT
TRBV7-2	many	TRBJ1-2	-	CASSSDGINYGYTF	TGTGCCAGCAGTTCTGACGGGATCAACTATGGCTACACCTTC
TRBV3-1	once	TRBJ2-2	TRBD2	CASSQGIAGNTGELFF	TGTGCCAGCAGCCAAGGAATAGCGGGTAACACCGGGGAGCTGTTTTTT
TRBV25-1	many	TRBJ2-7	TRBD1	CASIPETGYEQYF	TGTGCCAGCATCCCCGAGACAGGGTACGAGCAGTACTTC
TRBV6-6	few	TRBJ1-5	-	CAITPTGESNQPQHF	TGTGCCATCACTCCTACGGGGGAGAGCAATCAGCCCCAGCATTTT
TRBV4-3	-	TRBJ1-3	-	CASSQEVWGSGNTIYF	TGCGCCAGCAGCCAAGAGGTGTGGGGCTCTGGAAACACCATATATTTT
TRBV11-2	many	TRBJ2-6	-	CASSSRGPGANVLTF	TGTGCCAGCAGCTCCCGGGGGCCGGGGGCCAACGTCCTGACTTTC
TRBV7-2	few	TRBJ2-6	-	CASSLEGRVPGANVLTF	TGTGCCAGCAGCTTAGAGGGCAGGGTCCCTGGGGCCAACGTCCTGACTTTC
TRBV28	few	TRBJ1-1	-	CASSLVILNTEAFF	TGTGCCAGCAGTTTGGTGATCCTGAACACTGAAGCTTTCTTT
TRBV6-2/TRBV6-3	-	TRBJ2-5	TRBD1	CASTPDRVYGETQYF	TGTGCCAGCACCCCGGACAGGGTTTATGGTGAGACCCAGTACTTC
TRBV6-5	-	TRBJ2-2	-	CASRGPAAGELFF	TGTGCCAGCAGGGGGCCGGCGGCCGGGGAGCTGTTTTTT
TRBV11-2	few	TRBJ2-5	-	CASTPYQETQYF	TGTGCCAGCACCCCCTACCAAGAGACCCAGTACTTC
TRBV14	many	TRBJ2-7	TRBD2	CASSQERLAGAEQYF	TGTGCCAGCAGCCAAGAGAGGCTAGCGGGAGCCGAGCAGTACTTC